The 14 T cell receptor beta chains presented below share a single source sample, sequenced in a study of PD-L1 blockade in urothelial cancer. Libraries were prepared by immunoSEQ multiplex PCR; TCRdb keeps only in-frame clonotypes and omits some of them. Of about 100,000 clones in the sample, about 90% are singletons; the top ten hold over 0.8%. This sample comprised PBMCs, obtained around atezolizumab (anti-PD-L1) treatment. The source of these receptors is a woman older than 75 with urothelial cancer.

The chain carries TRBV6-1 and TRBJ2-7, with 7 nucleotides matching TRBD2. Germline V gene sequence: CDR1 MNHNS, CDR2 SASEGT. V dropped 4 bases and J dropped 3; count of bases not matched to a gene: 0. The CDR3 length is 12 residues. The CDR3: CASSGEGYEQYF. The CDR3 nucleotides read TGTGCCAGCAGTGGGGAGGGCTACGAGCAGTACTTC.

This chain uses TRBV7-9 with TRBJ1-3, with D tentatively TRBD1 (5 bases). Germline V lookup: CDR1 SEHNR, CDR2 FQNEAQ (reference sequence). This CDR3 has 15 residues. V shed 0 bases and J shed 3 bases, with 9 bases lying between them. CDR3 protein: CASSLAIGGGNTIYF. The CDR3 DNA sequence: TGTGCCAGCAGCTTAGCTATCGGGGGTGGAAACACCATATATTTT.

V and J are TRBV2 and TRBJ2-5; 8 nucleotides line up with TRBD2. Germline V lookup: CDR1 SNHLY, CDR2 FYNNEI. Unmatched junction bases numbered 4, after V lost 6 bases and J lost 1 base. There are 14 residues in the CDR3. The CDR3 DNA sequence: TGTGCCAGCAGCTTAACTAGCGGCCAAGAGACCCAGTACTTC. Protein product: CASSLTSGQETQYF.

The chain uses TRBV27 and TRBJ2-7; 7 nucleotides match TRBD1. J lost 2 bases, V lost 8 bases, and 6 bases had no gene match. Germline V gene sequence: CDR1 MNHEY, CDR2 SMNVEV (reference sequence). The CDR3 runs to 13 residues. The CDR3 nucleotides are TGTGCCAGCCGCGGACAGGCAACCTACGAGCAGTACTTC. This sequence encodes CASRGQATYEQYF.

The gene calls are TRBV29-1 and TRBJ2-7, with 11 nucleotides matching TRBD2. J lost 0 bases, V lost 4 bases, and 11 bases had no gene match. This CDR3 has 17 residues. Germline values: CDR1 SQVTM, CDR2 ANQGSEA. The CDR3 is CSVAGASGRTPSYEQYF. The DNA of the CDR3 is TGCAGCGTTGCCGGGGCTAGCGGGAGGACTCCCTCCTACGAGCAGTACTTC.

The chain combines TRBV7-9 with TRBJ2-1; TRBD2 might be the D (5 bases). V was shortened by 4 bases and J by 5 bases, with 18 bases between the two germline ends. The CDR3 sequence is 16 residues long. The germline V gene has CDR1 SEHNR and CDR2 FQNEAQ (reference sequence). CDR3 sequence: CASSSLVGAVNNEQFF. Written as DNA, the CDR3 is TGTGCCAGCAGCTCCCTCGTGGGAGCGGTCAACAATGAGCAGTTCTTC.

The chain uses TRBV27 and TRBJ1-4, with D unclear. The V end was cut by 7 bases, the J end by 5 bases, with 14 bases between. This CDR3 has 14 residues. Germline V gene lookup returns CDR1 MNHEY and CDR2 SMNVEV (reference sequence). CDR3 amino acids: CASKPPGLNEKLFF. The CDR3 nucleotides read TGTGCCAGCAAACCTCCCGGTTTGAATGAAAAACTGTTTTTT.

As concerns this clone: One junction end does not reproduce the germline sequence, and a read error may be involved. The rearrangement uses TRBV2 and TRBJ1-1; 8 bases line up with TRBD1. Germline CDR1 is SNHLY and CDR2 is FYNNEI. This CDR3 contains 14 residues. The CDR3 DNA reads TGTGCCAGCAGCGAACGACAGGGGAACGCTGAAGCTTTCTTT. It codes for CASSERQGNAEAFF.

The genes are TRBV7-9 and TRBJ2-7; 10 bases are shared with TRBD1. Trimming cost V 2 bases and J 0 bases; bases outside gene matches: 4. The CDR3 has 16 residues. The germline gives CDR1 SEHNR, CDR2 FQNEAQ (reference sequence). The CDR3 loop reads CASSLLGTGDSYEQYF. The CDR3 bases are TGTGCCAGCAGCTTACTAGGGACAGGGGACTCCTACGAGCAGTACTTC.

The chain is built from TRBV28 and TRBJ2-3, with D unresolved. Trimming took 3 bases from V and 0 from J, leaving 10 bases between them. Germline CDR1 and CDR2: MDHEN and SYDVKM. The CDR3 covers 15 residues. DNA of the CDR3: TGTGCCAGCAGTTTCCCCAATCAGAGCACAGATACGCAGTATTTT. Protein sequence: CASSFPNQSTDTQYF.

The chain recombines TRBV6-4 with TRBJ2-1; weak D call: TRBD2 (5 bases). Germline V lookup: CDR1 MRHNA, CDR2 SNTAGT. The CDR3 covers 14 residues. V was trimmed by 5 bases and J by 8 bases, leaving 16 bases between them. CDR3 coding DNA: TGTGCCAGCAGTCGGGATATTAATTTGGATGAGCAGTTCTTC. This codes for CASSRDINLDEQFF.

V is TRBV19 and J is TRBJ2-5; 7 nucleotides line up with TRBD1. Per germline, CDR1 LNHDA and CDR2 SQIVND (reference sequence). The ends lost 5 bases at V and 2 bases at J; junction bases unmatched: 2. The CDR3 has 13 residues. CDR3 amino acids: CASSGTAQETQYF. The DNA of the CDR3 is TGTGCCAGTAGTGGGACAGCTCAAGAGACCCAGTACTTC. The full variable domain, its missing parts supplied by reference TRBV19 and TRBJ2-5, is DGGITQSPKYLFRKEGQNVTLSCEQNLNHDAMYWYRQDPGQGLRLIYYSQIVNDFQKGDIAEGYSVSREKKESFPLTVTSAQKNPTAFYLCASSGTAQETQYFGPGTRLLVL.

The rearrangement uses TRBV5-4 and TRBJ1-2; D may be TRBD1 (6 bases). The V end lost 2 bases, the J end lost 5 bases, and 16 bases lay between the germline ends. Germline CDR1 SGHNT, CDR2 YYREEE (reference sequence). The CDR3 loop spans 15 amino acids. CDR3 sequence: CASSFGGTFFYGYTF. The DNA for the CDR3 is TGTGCCAGCAGCTTCGGGGGGACATTCTTTTATGGCTACACCTTC.

V and J are TRBV7-8 and TRBJ2-7; 7 bases map to TRBD2. The CDR3 runs 17 residues. V trimming: 2 bases; J trimming: 5 bases; junction bases outside the gene matches: 15. Germline-derived CDR1 and CDR2 are SGHVS and FQNEAQ. DNA of the CDR3: TGTGCCAGCAGCTTAATCCCATCAGGGCTAGCGGAAGACGAGCAGTACTTC. Residues: CASSLIPSGLAEDEQYF.